This is a list of T cell receptor beta chains from one sample in a study of naive and memory T cell subsets. TCRdb used MiXCR to reprocess the 5' RACE reads, holding one entry per CDR3 protein. The sample holds 55,000 to 65,000 distinct CDR3 sequences; around 8% are singletons and the top ten take roughly 19%. These receptor sequences come from a female donor in good health. The conserved cysteine and the conserved F or W are not part of the CDR3 here.

len: 12
j_gene: TRBJ1-1
v_gene: TRBV6-1
CDR3aa: ASSEEPRGTEAF

len: 10
j_gene: TRBJ2-5
v_gene: TRBV20-1
CDR3aa: SATDGGETQY

len: 11
j_gene: TRBJ1-2
v_gene: TRBV12-3/TRBV12-4
CDR3aa: ASSLASGVGYT

len: 13
j_gene: TRBJ1-3
v_gene: TRBV7-9
CDR3aa: ASSLVWGPGNTIY

len: 14
j_gene: TRBJ2-7
v_gene: TRBV28
CDR3aa: ASSSQSTGALYEQY

len: 13
j_gene: TRBJ1-5
v_gene: TRBV28
CDR3aa: ASRPEGIRNQPQH

len: 12
j_gene: TRBJ2-2
v_gene: TRBV7-9
CDR3aa: ASRLRQNTGELF

len: 11
j_gene: TRBJ2-2
v_gene: TRBV12-3/TRBV12-4
CDR3aa: ASSLMGPGELF

len: 13
j_gene: TRBJ2-5
v_gene: TRBV28
CDR3aa: ASRLEQGGQETQY

len: 22
j_gene: TRBJ2-5
v_gene: TRBV3-1
CDR3aa: ASSHKEGLAVVLSRWLRGETQY

len: 13
j_gene: TRBJ1-1
v_gene: TRBV12-3/TRBV12-4
CDR3aa: ASRAQGTMNTEAF

len: 12
j_gene: TRBJ2-2
v_gene: TRBV5-1
CDR3aa: ASSLVGNTGELF

len: 12
j_gene: TRBJ1-5
v_gene: TRBV12-3/TRBV12-4
CDR3aa: ASSLVQGYQSQH

len: 15
j_gene: TRBJ1-2
v_gene: TRBV20-1
CDR3aa: SARDQAGLDRGYGYT

len: 11
j_gene: TRBJ2-3
v_gene: TRBV11-2
CDR3aa: ASAMGSQGTQY

len: 12
j_gene: TRBJ2-5
v_gene: TRBV5-1
CDR3aa: ASSLTGQKETQY

len: 16
j_gene: TRBJ1-5
v_gene: TRBV7-6
CDR3aa: ASSQSPGQGKFNQPQH

len: 14
j_gene: TRBJ1-4
v_gene: TRBV28
CDR3aa: ASSSGQGPANEKLF

len: 13
j_gene: TRBJ2-7
v_gene: TRBV12-3/TRBV12-4
CDR3aa: ASSSQGEYLYEQY

len: 13
j_gene: TRBJ2-1
v_gene: TRBV28
CDR3aa: ASVAGGPSLNEQF